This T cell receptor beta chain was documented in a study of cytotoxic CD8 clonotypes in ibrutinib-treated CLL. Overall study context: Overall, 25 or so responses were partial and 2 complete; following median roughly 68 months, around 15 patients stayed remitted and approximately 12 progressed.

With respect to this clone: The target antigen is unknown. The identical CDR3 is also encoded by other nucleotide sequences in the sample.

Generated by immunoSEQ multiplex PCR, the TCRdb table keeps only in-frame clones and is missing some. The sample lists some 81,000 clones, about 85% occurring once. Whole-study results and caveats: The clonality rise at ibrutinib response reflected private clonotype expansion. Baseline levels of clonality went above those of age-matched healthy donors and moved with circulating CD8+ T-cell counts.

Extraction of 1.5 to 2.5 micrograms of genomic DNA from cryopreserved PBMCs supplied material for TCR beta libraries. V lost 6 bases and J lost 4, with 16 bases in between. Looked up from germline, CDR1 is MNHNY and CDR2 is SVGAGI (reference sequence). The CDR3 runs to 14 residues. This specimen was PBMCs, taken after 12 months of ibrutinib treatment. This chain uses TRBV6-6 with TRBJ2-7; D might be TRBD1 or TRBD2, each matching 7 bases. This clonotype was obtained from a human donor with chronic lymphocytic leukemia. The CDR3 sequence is CASRPRGDSYEQYF. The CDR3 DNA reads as TGTGCCAGCAGGCCACGGGGGGACAGTTACGAGCAGTACTTC.